The entry below describes one T cell receptor (beta chain). This specimen belongs to a study of T-cell memory formation after mild COVID-19. TCRdb processed the 5' RACE reads anew with MiXCR; each CDR3 protein has one entry. The sample contains just under 550,000 distinct CDR3 sequences, 20% of which appear only once. Sequenced material: PBMCs or a T cell subset sorted from them (not recorded which). The TCR sequence derives from an adult woman who had mild COVID-19 (a few samples of this study predate the infection). Cell type and time point are not known.

The CDR3 loop is CASSSSGVGWEKLFF. In DNA, the CDR3 is TGTGCCAGCAGCTCCTCGGGAGTAGGTTGGGAAAAACTGTTTTTT. The V call is TRBV7-9, the J call TRBJ1-4; the D is unclear. V lost 4 bases and J lost 8, with 17 bases in between. CDR1 is SEHNR and CDR2 is FQNEAQ in the germline V gene (reference sequence). This CDR3 has 15 residues.